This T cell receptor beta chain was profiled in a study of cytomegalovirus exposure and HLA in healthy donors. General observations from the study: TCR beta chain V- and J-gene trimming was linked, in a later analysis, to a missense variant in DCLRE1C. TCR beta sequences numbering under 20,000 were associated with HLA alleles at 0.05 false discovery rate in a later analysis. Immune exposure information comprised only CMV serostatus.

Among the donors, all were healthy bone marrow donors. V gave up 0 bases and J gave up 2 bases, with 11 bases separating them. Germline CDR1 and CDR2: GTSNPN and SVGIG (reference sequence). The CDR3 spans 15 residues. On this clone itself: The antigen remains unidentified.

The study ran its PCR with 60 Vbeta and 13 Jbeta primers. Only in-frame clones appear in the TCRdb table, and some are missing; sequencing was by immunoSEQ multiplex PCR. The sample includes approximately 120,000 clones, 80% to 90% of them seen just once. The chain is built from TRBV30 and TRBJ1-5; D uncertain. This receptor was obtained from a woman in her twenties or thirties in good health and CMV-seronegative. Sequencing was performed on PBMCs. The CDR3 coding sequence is TGTGCCTGGAGTGTGACGGGATCTGGCAATCAGCCCCAGCATTTT. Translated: CAWSVTGSGNQPQHF.